A single sample gave rise to the 6 T cell receptor beta chains below, sequenced in a study of blood T cell repertoires in COVID-19. TCRdb keeps only in-frame clones here, not all; method: immunoSEQ multiplex PCR. The sample has roughly 200,000 clones; 80% to 90% are singletons. The source material was peripheral blood. Receptor source: a man aged 18 to 29 with active or convalescent COVID-19.

The chain employs TRBV11-2 and TRBJ1-3, with a weak D call TRBD1 (6 bases). The V end lost 2 bases, the J end lost 0 bases, and 8 bases lay between the germline ends. The length of the CDR3 is 15 residues. The germline V gene has CDR1 SGHAT and CDR2 FQNNGV. The CDR3 DNA sequence: TGTGCCAGCAGCTTACAGGGGAACTCTGGAAACACCATATATTTT. Protein: CASSLQGNSGNTIYF. The full variable domain, in which reference TRBV11-2 and TRBJ1-3 provide the parts outside the CDR3, is EAGVAQSPRYKIIEKRQSVAFWCNPISGHATLYWYQQILGQGPKLLIQFQNNGVVDDSQLPKDRFSAERLKGVDSTLKIQPAKLEDSAVYLCASSLQGNSGNTIYFGEGSWLTVV.

The chain joins TRBV6-1 to TRBJ1-5; tentatively, D is TRBD1 (6 bases). V gave up 1 base and J gave up 0 bases, with 7 bases separating them. The CDR3 covers 15 residues. Per the germline V gene, CDR1 is MNHNS and CDR2 is SASEGT. Here the CDR3 reads CASSEGTVSNQPQHF. Here the CDR3 DNA reads TGTGCCAGCAGTGAAGGGACAGTTAGCAATCAGCCCCAGCATTTT.

This chain links TRBV19 with TRBJ2-7; D is perhaps TRBD2 (6 bases). Germline assignment: CDR1 LNHDA and CDR2 SQIVND (reference sequence). The CDR3 is 15 amino acids. Trimming pared 6 bases from V and 6 bases from J, leaving 21 bases between. CDR3 coding DNA: TGTGCCAGTAGCCGGGGAGGCAGTTCCCCCTTCGAGCAGTACTTC. As protein: CASSRGGSSPFEQYF.

This clone was recorded only once. This sequence joins TRBV30 and TRBJ1-1; D call uncertain. This CDR3 has 14 residues. V was pared by 2 bases and J by 6 bases, with 16 bases between. The V gene's germline CDR1 is GTSNPN and CDR2 SVGIG (reference sequence). The CDR3 DNA sequence: TGTGCCTGGAGTCCTGGGTGGGCCAGCCCTGAAGCTTTCTTT. Translated: CAWSPGWASPEAFF.

The chain recombines TRBV4-1 with TRBJ1-2; 7 bases line up with TRBD1. CDR1 is MGHRA and CDR2 is YSYEKL in the germline V gene. The CDR3 consists of 15 residues. The junction had 14 bases not matched to a gene; V was cut back by 5 bases and J by 8 bases. In nucleotides, the CDR3 is TGCGCCAGCAGCGGGGCTCGTCAGGGGGGTGGCGGCTACACCTTC. Protein sequence: CASSGARQGGGGYTF.

This clone was counted only a few times. This chain connects TRBV2 to TRBJ1-1, with D possibly being TRBD1 (6 bases). Germline V lookup: CDR1 SNHLY, CDR2 FYNNEI. The CDR3 is made up of 15 amino acids. V was clipped by 3 bases and J by 1 base, with 12 bases between them. The CDR3 reads CASSERTVRNTEAFF. CDR3 nucleotides: TGTGCCAGCAGTGAGCGGACAGTGAGGAACACTGAAGCTTTCTTT.